This entry features one TCR beta chain sequence. With 4 bases removed from V and 8 bases from J, the gap between germline ends came to 14 bases. The CDR3 contains 12 residues. The germline V gene encodes CDR1 SQVTM and CDR2 ANQGSEA. TCRdb analysed the RT-PCR reads with MiXCR anew, one entry per CDR3 protein. The sample contains about 74,000 distinct CDR3 sequences, approximately 26% of which appear only once. This entry belongs to a study of patients and donors after allogeneic stem cell transplantation. This clonotype originated in a human donor who was either an allogeneic HSCT recipient or a stem cell or donor lymphocyte infusion donor (not recorded which). It is not recorded whose cells these are; they may come from a transplant donor. This chain joins TRBV29-1 and TRBJ1-1, with a tentative D call TRBD1 (6 bases). The sample consisted of blood, either unsorted or a sorted T cell fraction (not recorded which). As DNA, the CDR3 is TGCAGCGTTGCCTTTCGGGGGGCGGAAGCTTTCTTT. The encoded protein is CSVAFRGAEAFF.